This T cell receptor beta chain stems from a study of blood T cell repertoires in COVID-19. Study-level background: Some COVID-19 samples were acute and others convalescent; all came from the United States, Italy and Spain.

This table comes from immunoSEQ multiplex PCR, and its TCRdb copy is limited to in-frame clones, with some not included. Found here are some 300,000 clones, over 85% of them singletons; the top ten hold roughly 2.9%. This TCR came from a woman aged 45 to 65 who had been exposed to COVID-19. The sample was PBMCs or T cells enriched from blood (not recorded which).

For the CDR3, the DNA is TGTGCCAGTAGTATCAGCCGGGGTAACGGTCAGCCCCAGCATTTT. It codes for CASSISRGNGQPQHF. The chain is built from TRBV19 and TRBJ1-5; the D is unclear. Per germline, CDR1 LNHDA and CDR2 SQIVND (reference sequence). V lost 3 bases, J lost 6 bases, and 15 bases lay in between. The CDR3 spans 15 residues.